The rows below give T cell receptor beta chains drawn from one sample of a study of T cells in Graves' hyperthyroidism and ophthalmopathy. TCRdb re-analysed the multiplex PCR reads in MiXCR, keeping a single row per CDR3 protein. This sample yields 560,000 or so distinct CDR3 sequences, of which less than 20% are seen a single time; less than 55% belongs to the top ten. What was sequenced was blood. These receptors were obtained from a man aged 40-49 years with Graves' ophthalmopathy. Both conserved end residues are part of each CDR3. A D gene is named only where the DNA matches it firmly. Expanded clones are given a class, and other clones once, few, many or no size at all.

cdr3_length,clone_size,v_call,j_call,d_call,cdr3_aa,cdr3_nt
16,.,TRBV12-5,TRBJ2-7,.,CASGLVLRGARGEQYF,TGTGCTAGTGGTTTGGTCCTCCGCGGGGCCCGGGGGGAGCAGTACTTC
13,few,TRBV19,TRBJ2-3,.,CASSITGADTQYF,TGTGCCAGTAGTATTACGGGGGCAGATACGCAGTATTTT
17,.,TRBV7-9,TRBJ2-1,.,CASSSAWSESSYNEQFF,TGTGCCAGCAGCTCTGCATGGTCGGAGAGCTCCTACAATGAGCAGTTCTTC
13,.,TRBV12-3/TRBV12-4,TRBJ1-1,.,CASSARRLTEAFF,TGTGCCAGCAGCGCCAGGAGGCTGACTGAAGCTTTCTTT
12,.,TRBV5-1,TRBJ2-7,.,CASSTDSYEQYF,TGCGCCAGCAGTACGGACAGCTACGAGCAGTACTTC
15,many,TRBV12-3/TRBV12-4,TRBJ1-1,.,CASSQSIGGSTEAFF,TGTGCCAGCAGCCAAAGCATAGGCGGAAGCACTGAAGCTTTCTTT
15,.,TRBV20-1,TRBJ2-7,TRBD2,CSASPPGLEFYEQYF,TGCAGTGCTAGCCCACCGGGACTAGAGTTCTACGAGCAGTACTTC
13,many,TRBV11-2,TRBJ2-5,.,CASSSTVQETQYF,TGTGCCAGCAGCTCGACAGTTCAAGAGACCCAGTACTTC
14,few,TRBV7-8,TRBJ2-3,TRBD2,CASSLRLAIDTQYF,TGTGCCAGCAGCCTCCGACTAGCGATAGATACGCAGTATTTT
14,few,TRBV7-9,TRBJ2-3,.,CASSLRAPPDTQYF,TGTGCCAGCAGCTTACGGGCTCCGCCAGATACGCAGTATTTT
17,few,TRBV19,TRBJ2-1,TRBD2,CASSIDGGGSSYNEQFF,TGTGCCAGTAGTATAGACGGGGGGGGAAGCTCCTACAATGAGCAGTTCTTC
16,.,TRBV12-3/TRBV12-4,TRBJ2-7,TRBD1,CASSLAGTGRSYEQYF,TGTGCCAGCAGTTTAGCAGGGACAGGGAGATCCTACGAGCAGTACTTC
17,.,TRBV5-1,TRBJ2-2,TRBD1,CASSHPGTGLNTGELFF,TGCGCCAGCAGCCACCCCGGGACAGGCTTGAACACCGGGGAGCTGTTTTTT
13,many,TRBV7-9,TRBJ1-4,.,CASSTDQGEKLFF,TGTGCCAGCAGCACCGACCAGGGAGAAAAACTGTTTTTT
15,.,TRBV18,TRBJ1-1,.,CASSPQPGRNTEAFF,TGTGCCAGCTCACCACAACCAGGCCGGAACACTGAAGCTTTCTTT
17,few,TRBV5-1,TRBJ1-4,TRBD1,CASSLGTGSITNEKLFF,TGCGCCAGCAGCTTGGGGACAGGGAGTATAACTAATGAAAAACTGTTTTTT
13,many,TRBV18,TRBJ2-7,.,CASSPRGVEEQYF,TGTGCCAGCTCACCACGCGGGGTGGAAGAGCAGTACTTC
16,.,TRBV7-2,TRBJ2-1,.,CASSLVGGLFNVEQFF,TGTGCCAGCAGCTTAGTTGGTGGTCTGTTCAATGTTGAGCAGTTCTTC
14,.,TRBV28,TRBJ1-2,TRBD1,CASSSPNRGLGYTF,TGTGCCAGCAGTTCGCCTAACAGGGGGCTCGGCTACACCTTC
12,.,TRBV27,TRBJ2-1,TRBD2,CASGLGGREQFF,TGTGCCAGCGGACTAGGCGGTAGAGAGCAGTTCTTC
17,few,TRBV19,TRBJ2-3,.,CASSTLRGSSSTDTQYF,TGTGCCAGTAGTACCCTTCGTGGCTCCAGTAGCACAGATACGCAGTATTTT
13,many,TRBV20-1,TRBJ2-3,.,CSAGREHEDTQYF,TGCAGTGCGGGACGGGAGCATGAAGATACGCAGTATTTT
15,many,TRBV11-1,TRBJ2-1,TRBD2,CASAPVASGSNEQFF,TGTGCCAGCGCGCCTGTGGCTAGCGGGAGCAATGAGCAGTTCTTC
17,few,TRBV7-9,TRBJ2-2,.,CASSLGPRIKNTGELFF,TGTGCCAGCAGCTTGGGACCGCGAATAAAGAACACCGGGGAGCTGTTTTTT
14,many,TRBV28,TRBJ1-4,TRBD1,CASRRQGTNEKLFF,TGTGCCAGCAGACGACAGGGGACTAATGAAAAACTGTTTTTT
17,few,TRBV7-9,TRBJ2-1,TRBD1,CASSLGTGAMSSDTQFF,TGTGCCAGCAGCTTAGGCACAGGGGCCATGAGCAGTGATACGCAGTTCTTC
14,few,TRBV5-1,TRBJ2-7,.,CASAPRGRAGEQYF,TGCGCCAGCGCTCCCCGCGGCAGGGCGGGCGAGCAGTACTTC
14,many,TRBV6-1,TRBJ1-1,TRBD1,CASIQTGGRTEAFF,TGTGCCAGCATTCAGACAGGGGGAAGAACTGAAGCTTTCTTT